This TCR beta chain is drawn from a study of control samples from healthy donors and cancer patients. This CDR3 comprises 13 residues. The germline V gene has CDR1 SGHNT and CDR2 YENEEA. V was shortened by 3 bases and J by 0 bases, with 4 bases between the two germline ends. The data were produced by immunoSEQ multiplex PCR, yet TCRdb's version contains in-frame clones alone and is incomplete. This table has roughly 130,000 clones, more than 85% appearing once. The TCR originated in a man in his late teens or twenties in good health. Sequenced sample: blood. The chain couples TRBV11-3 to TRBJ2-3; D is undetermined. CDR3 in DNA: TGTGCCAGCAGCTTGGACAGCACAGATACGCAGTATTTT. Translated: CASSLDSTDTQYF.